These T cell receptor beta chains were read from a single sample in a study of shared clonotypes between healthy human individuals. The protocol was immunoSEQ multiplex PCR, while the TCRdb copy is restricted to in-frame clones and leaves out a portion. The data hold 2 million to 2.5 million clones, with 85% to 95% observed a single time. Sequenced material: naive CD4+ T cells from PBMCs. The receptors originated from a man aged 18 to 30 in good health. Some clones in this sample may be carry-over from other donors' samples. CDR3s include the opening cysteine and the closing phenylalanine or tryptophan.

length	V	J	CDR3
15	TRBV4-1	TRBJ2-5	CASSQGSSGGGTQYF
14	TRBV18	TRBJ2-5	CASSPAGTTETQYF
15	TRBV6-1	TRBJ1-2	CASSGTGGSLYGYTF
14	TRBV5-6	TRBJ2-7	CASSLVRGIGEQYF
14	TRBV9	TRBJ1-3	CASTGRGSGNTIYF
16	TRBV7-2	TRBJ2-2	CASSSASGRFSGELFF
17	TRBV27	TRBJ2-2	CASRLQQGRDNTGELFF
13	TRBV7-2	TRBJ2-7	CASSLPRGGEQYF
15	TRBV7-2	TRBJ2-3	CASSLRLAGGDTQYF
14	TRBV15	TRBJ2-7	CATSRVGNSYEQYF
16	TRBV4-2	TRBJ2-1	CASSRANVLVSNEQFF
13	TRBV6-1	TRBJ2-7	CASRGDRGSEQYF
13	TRBV27	TRBJ2-1	CASSLIGLNEQFF
16	TRBV7-2	TRBJ2-3	CASSARLAGVTDTQYF
17	TRBV15	TRBJ2-1	CATSSLTVLAGNNEQFF
13	TRBV28	TRBJ1-3	CASLSPLGNTIYF
15	TRBV5-5	TRBJ2-5	CASSRGSGIGETQYF
15	TRBV5-1	TRBJ2-5	CASSPGDGGWETQYF
13	TRBV5-5	TRBJ1-3	CARNRVSGNTIYF
14	TRBV15	TRBJ2-7	CATSRTGPAGEQYF
15	TRBV19	TRBJ2-7	CASSTGQGLTYEQYF
14	TRBV6-4	TRBJ2-2	CASRRQGDTGELFF
16	TRBV7-9	TRBJ2-5	CASSPYRGERSETQYF
14	TRBV11-2	TRBJ2-7	CASSLAGASHNRYF
14	TRBV6-1	TRBJ2-7	CASSQAGGAYEQYF
14	TRBV5-1	TRBJ1-2	CASSFQGQGNGYTF
11	TRBV10-3	TRBJ2-5	CAISPGETQYF
17	TRBV4-2	TRBJ2-4	CASSQPGTAIAKNIQYF
14	TRBV5-4	TRBJ2-5	CASSLSTRGETQYF
13	TRBV7-9	TRBJ1-4	CASSPVGVGKLFF
12	TRBV5-1	TRBJ2-7	CASSAGVYEQYF
14	TRBV5-1	TRBJ1-1	CASSLYGGGTEAFF
16	TRBV7-3	TRBJ2-1	CASSLAGLAGGNEQFF
14	TRBV6-1	TRBJ2-1	CASRAGGAYNEQFF
12	TRBV6-5	TRBJ2-2	CASRPPGGELFF
14	TRBV5-8	TRBJ1-2	CASSLTAANYGYTF
17	TRBV11-3	TRBJ2-5	CASSVGTGASFQETQYF
14	TRBV11-3	TRBJ2-1	CASSLDGYRDEQFF
15	TRBV28	TRBJ1-5	CASSRTASSNQPQHF
14	TRBV7-9	TRBJ1-1	CASSLARGSTEAFF
15	TRBV11-1	TRBJ2-7	CASSPLGRGTYEQYF
14	TRBV15	TRBJ2-7	CATSSPTRDYEQYF
14	TRBV7-9	TRBJ1-1	CASSLGRVDTEAFF
14	TRBV27	TRBJ1-1	CASSLSPEDTEAFF
15	TRBV2	TRBJ2-7	CASSGAAGGPDEQYF